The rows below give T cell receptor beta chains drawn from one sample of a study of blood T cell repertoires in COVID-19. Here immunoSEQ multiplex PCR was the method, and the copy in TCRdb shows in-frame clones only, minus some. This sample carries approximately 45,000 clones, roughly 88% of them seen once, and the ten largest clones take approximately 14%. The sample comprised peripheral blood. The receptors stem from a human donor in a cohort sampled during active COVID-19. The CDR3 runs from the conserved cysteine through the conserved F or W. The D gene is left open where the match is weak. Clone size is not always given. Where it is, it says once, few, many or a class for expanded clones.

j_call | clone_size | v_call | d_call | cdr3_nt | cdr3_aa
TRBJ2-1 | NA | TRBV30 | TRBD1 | TGTGCCTGGGAACCGACAGGGAGTAGGAATGAGCAGTTCTTC | CAWEPTGSRNEQFF
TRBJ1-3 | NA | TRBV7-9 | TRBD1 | TGTGCCAGCAGCGGCCGGGACAGGGGGCAGGGAAACACCATATATTTT | CASSGRDRGQGNTIYF
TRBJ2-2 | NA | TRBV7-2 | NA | TGTGCCAGCAGAGACAGTCGAGACACCGGGGAGCTGTTTTTT | CASRDSRDTGELFF
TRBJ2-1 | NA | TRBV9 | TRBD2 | TGTGCCAGCAGCGGGACCGGGACTAAGAATGAGCAGTTCTTC | CASSGTGTKNEQFF
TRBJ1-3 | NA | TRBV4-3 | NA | TGCGCCAGCAGCCAAGATGGGGAAGCAGGGGAAGGAAACACCATATATTTT | CASSQDGEAGEGNTIYF
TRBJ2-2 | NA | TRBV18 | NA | TGTGCCAGCTCACTTCAGAACACCGGGGAGCTGTTTTTT | CASSLQNTGELFF
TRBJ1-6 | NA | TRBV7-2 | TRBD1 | TGTGCCAGCAGCTTAGGGTTTGGGGGGACAGGGAATTCACCCCTCCACTTT | CASSLGFGGTGNSPLHF
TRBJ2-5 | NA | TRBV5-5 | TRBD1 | TGTGCCAGCAGCTTGGTCGGACAGGGGTTTCAAGAGACCCAGTACTTC | CASSLVGQGFQETQYF
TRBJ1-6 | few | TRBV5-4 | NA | TGTGCCAGCAGCTTGGTGACCGGGAACTATAATTCACCCCTCCACTTT | CASSLVTGNYNSPLHF
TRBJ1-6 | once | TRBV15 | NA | TGTGCCGTCGGGGGGAGCTCCTATAATTCACCCCTCCACTTT | CAVGGSSYNSPLHF
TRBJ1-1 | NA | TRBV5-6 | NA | TGTGCCAGCAGCGCCTACCTACGCGGGGGACAAGAAGCTTTCTTT | CASSAYLRGGQEAFF
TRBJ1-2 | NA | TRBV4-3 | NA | TGCGCCAGCAGCCCCCGGGGTGGCCACGCTAGGACGGCCTCTAACTATGGCTACACCTTC | CASSPRGGHARTASNYGYTF
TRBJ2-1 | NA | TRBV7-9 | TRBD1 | TGTGCCAGCAGTCCGACAGGGGGCGCTGGTAATGAGCAGTTCTTC | CASSPTGGAGNEQFF
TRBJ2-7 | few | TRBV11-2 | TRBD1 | TGTGCCAGCAGCTTAAAGACAGGGAACGCATACGAGCAGTACTTC | CASSLKTGNAYEQYF
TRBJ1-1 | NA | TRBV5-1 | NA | TGCGCCAGCAGCTTCCGACAGAAGACTGAAGCTTTCTTT | CASSFRQKTEAFF
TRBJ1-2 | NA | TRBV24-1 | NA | TGTGCCACCAGTGGGGAGGAGGGGTACGGCTACACCTTC | CATSGEEGYGYTF
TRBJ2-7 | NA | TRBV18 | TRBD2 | TGTGCCAGCTCACCGGGGGTAGCGGGCCACTACGAGCAGTACTTC | CASSPGVAGHYEQYF
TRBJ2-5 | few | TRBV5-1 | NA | TGCGCCAGCAGCTTGGGAGGAGCGGAGAAGACCCAGTACTTC | CASSLGGAEKTQYF
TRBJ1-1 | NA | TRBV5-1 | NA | TGCGCCAGCAGCTCGGGGGTGAACACTGAAGCTTTCTTT | CASSSGVNTEAFF
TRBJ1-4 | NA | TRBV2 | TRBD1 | TGTGCCAGCAGTTATGGGACAGCTAATGAAAAACTGTTTTTT | CASSYGTANEKLFF
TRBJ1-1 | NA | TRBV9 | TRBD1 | TGTGCCAGCAGCCCCCGAGGCGGGACAGGGGGCACTGAAGCTTTCTTT | CASSPRGGTGGTEAFF
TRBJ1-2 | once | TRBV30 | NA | TGTGCCTGGAGTAGACAGGTTCTGAGTGGGTTGTATGGCTACACCTTC | CAWSRQVLSGLYGYTF
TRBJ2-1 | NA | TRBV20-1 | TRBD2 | TGCAGTGCTAGTGAGACTAGCGGGGGGCCGAGAGCGCAGTTCTTC | CSASETSGGPRAQFF
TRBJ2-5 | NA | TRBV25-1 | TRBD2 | TGTGCCAGCAGTGAAGGTCCTAGCGGGGGTTTACAGAGAGAGACCCAGTACTTC | CASSEGPSGGLQRETQYF
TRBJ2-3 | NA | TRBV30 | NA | TGTGCCGGGGACCACAGAATGGCAGATACGCAGTATTTT | CAGDHRMADTQYF
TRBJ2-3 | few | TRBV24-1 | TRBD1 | TGTGCCACCAGTGATCCCCGGACAGGGTCAGATACGCAGTATTTT | CATSDPRTGSDTQYF
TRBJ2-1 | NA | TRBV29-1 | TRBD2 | TGCAGCGTTTCTAGCGGGAGAATCTACAATGAGCAGTTCTTC | CSVSSGRIYNEQFF
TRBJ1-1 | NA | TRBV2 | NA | TGTGCCAGCAGTGGTGAACGGGGTGAAGCTTTCTTT | CASSGERGEAFF
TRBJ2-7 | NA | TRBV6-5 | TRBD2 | TGTGCCAGCAGTTACCTCCGACTAGCGGGAGGATCCGAGCAGTACTTC | CASSYLRLAGGSEQYF
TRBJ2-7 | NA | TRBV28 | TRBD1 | TGTGCCAGCAGTCCCAGGGACAGTGTAAACTCCTACGAGCAGTACTTC | CASSPRDSVNSYEQYF
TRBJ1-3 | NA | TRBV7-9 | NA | TGTGCCAGCAGTCCTCATTTTTACAGGGCTGAAAACACCATATATTTT | CASSPHFYRAENTIYF
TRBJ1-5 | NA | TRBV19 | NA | TGTGCCAGTCGGAGGGTGGGTAGCAATCAGCCCCAGCATTTT | CASRRVGSNQPQHF
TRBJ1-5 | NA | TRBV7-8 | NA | TGTGCCAGCAGCTTAACGGGGCCCCAGCATTTT | CASSLTGPQHF
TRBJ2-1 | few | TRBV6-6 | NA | TGTGCCAGCAGAGCTGAAAGCAATGAGCAGTTCTTC | CASRAESNEQFF
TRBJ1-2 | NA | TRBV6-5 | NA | TGTGCCAGCACCACTGGAGGCTATGGCTACACCTTC | CASTTGGYGYTF
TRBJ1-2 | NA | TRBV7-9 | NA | TGTGCCAGCAGCCCCGAGACAGGCCGAATGAACTATGGCTACACCTTC | CASSPETGRMNYGYTF
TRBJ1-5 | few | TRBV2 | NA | TGTGCCAGCATGGAGTTTGTTAGCAATCAGCCCCAGCATTTT | CASMEFVSNQPQHF
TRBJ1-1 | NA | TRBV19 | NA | TGTGCCAGTAGTATTGAAGGGGTGAACACTGAAGCTTTCTTT | CASSIEGVNTEAFF
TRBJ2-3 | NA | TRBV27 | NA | TGTGCCAGTAGACTAGAAGGTTTCACAGATACGCAGTATTTT | CASRLEGFTDTQYF
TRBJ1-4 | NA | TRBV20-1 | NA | TGCAGTGCTAGTATAGGGTCCACACCTGGGAGTGAAAAACTGTTTTTT | CSASIGSTPGSEKLFF
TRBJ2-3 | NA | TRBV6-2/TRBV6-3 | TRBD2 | TGTGCCAGCAGCCCGATGAGGCGGGAGAGCACAGATACGCAGTATTTT | CASSPMRRESTDTQYF
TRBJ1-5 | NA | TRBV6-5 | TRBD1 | TGTGCCAGCACGCCGACAGGGCTCACGGGGCAGCCCCAGCATTTT | CASTPTGLTGQPQHF
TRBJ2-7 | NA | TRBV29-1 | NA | TGCAGCGTTTCCGGGACTCCCTACGAGCAGTACTTC | CSVSGTPYEQYF
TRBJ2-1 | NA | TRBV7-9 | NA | TGTGCCAGCAGCCCCCCAACGGAGCGGAACAATGAGCAGTTCTTC | CASSPPTERNNEQFF
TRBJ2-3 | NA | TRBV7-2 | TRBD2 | TGTGCCAGCAGCTTATGGGGACTAGACAAAGTGACTAGCACAGATACGCAGTATTTT | CASSLWGLDKVTSTDTQYF
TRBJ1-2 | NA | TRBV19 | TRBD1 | TGTGCCAGCGCAACGGACAGGATCCCCTATGGCTACACCTTC | CASATDRIPYGYTF
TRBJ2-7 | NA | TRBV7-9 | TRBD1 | TGTGCCAGCAGCCGATGGACAGGGAAGGGAAACTACGAGCAGTACTTC | CASSRWTGKGNYEQYF
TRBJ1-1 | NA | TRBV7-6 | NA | TGTGCCAGCAGCCCCCAAGCTTACACTGAAGCTTTCTTT | CASSPQAYTEAFF
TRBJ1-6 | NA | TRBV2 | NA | TGTGCCAGCAGTGAAAGGCAGAGGCAATCACCCCTCCACTTT | CASSERQRQSPLHF
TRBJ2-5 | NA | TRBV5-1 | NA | TGCGCCAGCAGCGACCCACTAGCTGGAGAGACCCAGTACTTC | CASSDPLAGETQYF
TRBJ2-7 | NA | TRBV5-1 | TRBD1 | TGCGCCAGCAGCCACTCGGGACAGGTGGATTCTTACGAGCAGTACTTC | CASSHSGQVDSYEQYF
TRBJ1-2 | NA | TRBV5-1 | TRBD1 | TGCGCCAGCAGCGAGACGACAGGGTTTCGCGGTGGCTACACCTTC | CASSETTGFRGGYTF
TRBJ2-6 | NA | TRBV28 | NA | TGTGCCAGCAGCATAGGGGGTACTGGGGCCAACGTCCTGACTTTC | CASSIGGTGANVLTF
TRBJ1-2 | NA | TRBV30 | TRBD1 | TGTGCCTGGAGTACACGACAGGGGTATTTTTACTATGGCTACACCTTC | CAWSTRQGYFYYGYTF